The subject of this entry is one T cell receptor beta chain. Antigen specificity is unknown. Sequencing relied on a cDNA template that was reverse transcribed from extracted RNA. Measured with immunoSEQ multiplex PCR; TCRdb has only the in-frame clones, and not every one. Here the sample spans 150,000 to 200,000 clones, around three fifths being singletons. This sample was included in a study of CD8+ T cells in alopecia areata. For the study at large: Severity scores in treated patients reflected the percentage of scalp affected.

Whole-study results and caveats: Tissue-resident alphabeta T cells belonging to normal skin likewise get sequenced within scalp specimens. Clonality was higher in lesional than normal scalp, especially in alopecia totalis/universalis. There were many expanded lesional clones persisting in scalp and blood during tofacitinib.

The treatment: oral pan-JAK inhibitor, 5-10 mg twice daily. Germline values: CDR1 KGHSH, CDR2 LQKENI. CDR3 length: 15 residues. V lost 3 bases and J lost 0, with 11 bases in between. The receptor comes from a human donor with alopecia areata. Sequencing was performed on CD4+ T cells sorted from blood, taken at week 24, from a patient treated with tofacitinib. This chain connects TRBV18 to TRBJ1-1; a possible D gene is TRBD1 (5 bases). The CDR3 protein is CASSPDGHMNTEAFF. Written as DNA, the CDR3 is TGTGCCAGCTCACCGGACGGACACATGAACACTGAAGCTTTCTTT. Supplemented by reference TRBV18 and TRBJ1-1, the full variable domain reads NAGVMQNPRHLVRRRGQEARLRCSPMKGHSHVYWYRQLPEEGLKFMVYLQKENIIDESGMPKERFSAEFPKEGPSILRIQQVVRGDSAAYFCASSPDGHMNTEAFFGQGTRLTVV.